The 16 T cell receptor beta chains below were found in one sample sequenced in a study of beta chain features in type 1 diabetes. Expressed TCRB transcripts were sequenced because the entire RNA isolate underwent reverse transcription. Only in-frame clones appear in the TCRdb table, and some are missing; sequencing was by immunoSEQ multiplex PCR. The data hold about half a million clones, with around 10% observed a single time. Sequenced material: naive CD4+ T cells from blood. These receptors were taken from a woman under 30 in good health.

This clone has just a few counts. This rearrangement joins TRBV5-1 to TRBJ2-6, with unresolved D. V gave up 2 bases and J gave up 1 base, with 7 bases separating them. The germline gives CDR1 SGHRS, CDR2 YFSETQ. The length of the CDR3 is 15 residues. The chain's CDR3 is CASSLTASGANVLTF. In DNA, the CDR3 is TGCGCCAGCAGCTTAACGGCTTCTGGGGCCAACGTCCTGACTTTC.

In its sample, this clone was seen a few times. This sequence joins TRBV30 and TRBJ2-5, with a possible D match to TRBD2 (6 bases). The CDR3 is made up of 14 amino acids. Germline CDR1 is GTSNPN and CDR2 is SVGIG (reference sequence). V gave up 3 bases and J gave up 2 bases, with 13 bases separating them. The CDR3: CAWSRGSGQETQYF. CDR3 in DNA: TGTGCCTGGAGCCGGGGTAGCGGTCAAGAGACCCAGTACTTC. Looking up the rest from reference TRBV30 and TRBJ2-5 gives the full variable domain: SQTIHQWPATLVQPVGSPLSLECTVEGTSNPNLYWYRQAAGRGLQLLFYSVGIGQISSEVPQNLSASRPQDRQFILSSKKLLLSDSGFYLCAWSRGSGQETQYFGPGTRLLVL.

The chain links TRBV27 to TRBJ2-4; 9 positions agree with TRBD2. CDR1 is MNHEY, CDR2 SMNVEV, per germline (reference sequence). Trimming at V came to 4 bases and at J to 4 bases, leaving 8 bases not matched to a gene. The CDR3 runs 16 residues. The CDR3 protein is CASSSFRLAAKNIQYF. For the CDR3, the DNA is TGTGCCAGCAGTTCCTTCAGACTAGCGGCAAAAAACATTCAGTACTTC.

CDR3 in DNA: TGTGCCAGCAGGCGACTAGCGGGAGTTCTGGGTGAGCAGTTCTTC. It codes for CASRRLAGVLGEQFF. The V gene is TRBV2, the J gene TRBJ2-1; TRBD2 matches at 12 bases. J lost 9 bases, V lost 6 bases, and 9 bases had no gene match. Germline CDR1 and CDR2: SNHLY and FYNNEI. The CDR3 contains 15 residues. The full variable domain, rest sourced from reference TRBV2 and TRBJ2-1, is EPEVTQTPSHQVTQMGQEVILRCVPISNHLYFYWYRQILGQKVEFLVSFYNNEISEKSEIFDDQFSVERPDGSNFTLKIRSTKLEDSAMYFCASRRLAGVLGEQFFGPGTRLTVL.

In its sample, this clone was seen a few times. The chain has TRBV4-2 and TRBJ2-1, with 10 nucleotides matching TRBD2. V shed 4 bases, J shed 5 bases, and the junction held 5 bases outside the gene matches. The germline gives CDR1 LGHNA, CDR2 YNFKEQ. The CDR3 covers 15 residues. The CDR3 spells CASSLGLADDNEQFF. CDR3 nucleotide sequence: TGTGCCAGCAGCCTCGGACTAGCGGATGACAATGAGCAGTTCTTC.

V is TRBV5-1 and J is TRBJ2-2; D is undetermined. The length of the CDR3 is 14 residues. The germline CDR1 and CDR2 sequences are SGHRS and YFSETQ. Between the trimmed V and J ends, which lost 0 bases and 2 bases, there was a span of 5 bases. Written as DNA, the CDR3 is TGCGCCAGCAGCTTGGAAGTTAACACCGGGGAGCTGTTTTTT. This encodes CASSLEVNTGELFF.

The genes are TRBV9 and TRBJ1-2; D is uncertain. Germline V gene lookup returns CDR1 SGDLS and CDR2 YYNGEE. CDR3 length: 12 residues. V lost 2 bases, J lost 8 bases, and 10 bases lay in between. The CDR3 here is CASSVPLGGYTF. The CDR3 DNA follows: TGTGCCAGCAGCGTCCCTCTAGGGGGCTACACCTTC.

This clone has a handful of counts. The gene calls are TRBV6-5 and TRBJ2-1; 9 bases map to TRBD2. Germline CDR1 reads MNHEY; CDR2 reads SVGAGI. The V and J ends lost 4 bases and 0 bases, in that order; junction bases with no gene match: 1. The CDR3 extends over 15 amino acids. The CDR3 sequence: CASSSTSGSYNEQFF. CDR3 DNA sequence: TGTGCCAGCAGTTCGACTAGCGGCTCCTACAATGAGCAGTTCTTC.

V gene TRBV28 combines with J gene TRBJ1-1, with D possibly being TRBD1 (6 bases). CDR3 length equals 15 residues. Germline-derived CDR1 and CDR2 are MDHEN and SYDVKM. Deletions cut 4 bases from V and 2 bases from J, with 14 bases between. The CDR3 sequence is CASSSYRAFNTEAFF. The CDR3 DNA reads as TGTGCCAGCAGTTCCTACAGGGCATTCAACACTGAAGCTTTCTTT.

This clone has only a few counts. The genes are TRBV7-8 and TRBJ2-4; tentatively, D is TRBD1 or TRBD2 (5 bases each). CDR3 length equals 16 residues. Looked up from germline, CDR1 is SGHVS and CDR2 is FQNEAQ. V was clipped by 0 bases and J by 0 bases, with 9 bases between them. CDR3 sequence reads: CASSLAGTLAKNIQYF. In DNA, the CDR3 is TGTGCCAGCAGCTTAGCGGGGACCCTAGCCAAAAACATTCAGTACTTC.

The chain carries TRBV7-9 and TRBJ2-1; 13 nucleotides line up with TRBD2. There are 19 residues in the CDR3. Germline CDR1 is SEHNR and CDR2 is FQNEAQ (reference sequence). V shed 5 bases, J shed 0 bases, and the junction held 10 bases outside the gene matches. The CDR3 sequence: CASSRLAGGQRSSYNEQFF. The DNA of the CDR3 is TGTGCCAGCAGCCGACTAGCGGGAGGCCAAAGGAGCTCCTACAATGAGCAGTTCTTC.

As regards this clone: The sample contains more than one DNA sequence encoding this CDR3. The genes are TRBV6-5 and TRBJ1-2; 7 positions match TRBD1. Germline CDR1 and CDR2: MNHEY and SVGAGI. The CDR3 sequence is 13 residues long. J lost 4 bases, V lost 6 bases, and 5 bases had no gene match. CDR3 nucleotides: TGTGCCAGCAGACCGACAGGGCCCTATGGCTACACCTTC. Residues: CASRPTGPYGYTF.

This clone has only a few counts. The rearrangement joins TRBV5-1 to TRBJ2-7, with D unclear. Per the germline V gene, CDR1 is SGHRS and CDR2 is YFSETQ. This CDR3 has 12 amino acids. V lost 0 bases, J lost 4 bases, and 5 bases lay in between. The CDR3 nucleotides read TGCGCCAGCAGCTTGGGCCTTTACGAGCAGTACTTC. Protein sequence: CASSLGLYEQYF.

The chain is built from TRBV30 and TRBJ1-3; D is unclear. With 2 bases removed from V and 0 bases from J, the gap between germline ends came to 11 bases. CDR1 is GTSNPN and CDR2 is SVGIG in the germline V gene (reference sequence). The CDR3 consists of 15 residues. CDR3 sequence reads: CAWSLLGGSGNTIYF. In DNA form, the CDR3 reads TGTGCCTGGAGTCTCCTTGGAGGCTCTGGAAACACCATATATTTT.

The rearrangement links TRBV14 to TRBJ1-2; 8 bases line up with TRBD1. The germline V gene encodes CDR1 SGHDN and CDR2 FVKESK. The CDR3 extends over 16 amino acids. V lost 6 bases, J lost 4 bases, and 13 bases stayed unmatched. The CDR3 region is CASSQSTGQAFYGYTF. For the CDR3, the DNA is TGTGCCAGCAGTCAAAGTACGGGACAGGCTTTCTATGGCTACACCTTC.

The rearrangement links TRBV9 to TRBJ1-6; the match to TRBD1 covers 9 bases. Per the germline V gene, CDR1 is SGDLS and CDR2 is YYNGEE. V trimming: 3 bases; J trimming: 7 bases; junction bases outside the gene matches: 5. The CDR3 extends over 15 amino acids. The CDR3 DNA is TGTGCCAGCAGCGCGGGGACAGGGAGCAATTCACCCCTCCACTTT. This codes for CASSAGTGSNSPLHF. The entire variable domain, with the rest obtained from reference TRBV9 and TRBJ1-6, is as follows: DSGVTQTPKHLITATGQRVTLRCSPRSGDLSVYWYQQSLDQGLQFLIQYYNGEERAKGNILERFSAQQFPDLHSELNLSSLELGDSALYFCASSAGTGSNSPLHFGNGTRLTVT.